Listed here are 16 T cell receptor beta chains from one sample, sequenced in a study of control samples from healthy donors and cancer patients. The assay was immunoSEQ multiplex PCR, and TCRdb's table has in-frame clones only and misses some. The data show over 150,000 clones, about 93% seen once. Input material: blood. The source of these receptors is a man aged 18-30 years in good health.

The chain recombines TRBV5-4 with TRBJ1-6, with D tentatively TRBD1 (5 bases). The CDR3 sequence is 15 residues long. V gave up 4 bases and J gave up 2 bases, with 10 bases separating them. Per the germline V gene, CDR1 is SGHNT and CDR2 is YYREEE (reference sequence). CDR3 nucleotide sequence: TGTGCCAGCAGCCCGGGACGGACCTATAATTCACCCCTCCACTTT. It yields the protein CASSPGRTYNSPLHF.

The rearrangement joins TRBV29-1 to TRBJ2-2; possibly TRBD2 for D (5 bases). CDR1 SQVTM and CDR2 ANQGSEA come from the germline V gene. The CDR3 runs to 12 residues. V lost 4 bases, J lost 6 bases, and 9 bases lay in between. CDR3 sequence: CSVVLGAGELFF. The CDR3 bases are TGCAGCGTTGTTTTGGGAGCCGGGGAGCTGTTTTTT.

This clone showed up just once. The genes are TRBV24-1 and TRBJ2-3; D gene unclear. V lost 4 bases, J lost 0 bases, and 7 bases lay in between. This CDR3 region has 14 residues. CDR1 and CDR2 from the germline V gene are KGHDR and SFDVKD. CDR3 coding DNA: TGTGCCACCAGTGAAACTCACAGCACAGATACGCAGTATTTT. Translation gives CATSETHSTDTQYF.

The chain recombines TRBV4-1 with TRBJ1-2; weak D call: TRBD1 (5 bases). Germline V gives CDR1 MGHRA, CDR2 YSYEKL. The CDR3 contains 14 residues. V was trimmed by 3 bases and J by 0 bases, leaving 8 bases between them. The CDR3 coding sequence is TGCGCCAGCAGCCAGGGGACTCCTAACTATGGCTACACCTTC. Translated: CASSQGTPNYGYTF.

The chain uses TRBV9 and TRBJ1-3; D gene unclear. Germline CDR1 and CDR2: SGDLS and YYNGEE. Trimming shortened V by 2 bases and J by 0 bases, and 9 bases separated the two germline ends. This CDR3 contains 15 residues. CDR3 residues: CASSVGGYSGNTIYF. The CDR3 DNA follows: TGTGCCAGCAGCGTGGGCGGGTACTCTGGAAACACCATATATTTT.

The chain uses TRBV30 and TRBJ2-6; the D gene is possibly TRBD2 (5 bases). The germline CDR1 and CDR2 sequences are GTSNPN and SVGIG (reference sequence). The CDR3 runs to 16 residues. The V end was cut by 4 bases, the J end by 0 bases, with 13 bases between. This CDR3 is CAWTRSGSSGANVLTF. In DNA form, the CDR3 reads TGTGCCTGGACCCGGTCGGGGTCCTCTGGGGCCAACGTCCTGACTTTC.

The chain combines TRBV18 with TRBJ1-1; TRBD1 is a possible D gene (5 bases). The CDR3 is made up of 15 amino acids. V was cut by 6 bases and J by 1 base, with 15 bases left in between. The V gene's germline CDR1 is KGHSH and CDR2 LQKENI. The CDR3 region is CASSPWGISNTEAFF. The CDR3 nucleotides are TGTGCCAGCTCCCCGTGGGGGATTTCGAACACTGAAGCTTTCTTT.

The chain uses TRBV4-1 and TRBJ2-7, with 11 bases identical to TRBD2. Germline V lookup: CDR1 MGHRA, CDR2 YSYEKL. The CDR3 contains 16 residues. With 2 bases clipped from V and 0 bases from J, the junction kept 3 bases outside the gene matches. CDR3 residues: CASSQTLAGGSYEQYF. CDR3 in DNA: TGCGCCAGCAGCCAAACTCTAGCGGGGGGCTCCTACGAGCAGTACTTC.

The chain joins TRBV2 to TRBJ1-5; D may be TRBD1 (5 bases). The CDR3 spans 14 residues. With 5 bases removed from V and 5 bases from J, the gap between germline ends came to 13 bases. Germline V lookup: CDR1 SNHLY, CDR2 FYNNEI. CDR3 nucleotides: TGTGCCAGCAGTTGGGGGTTTGTATATCAGCCCCAGCATTTT. Translating gives CASSWGFVYQPQHF.

The CDR3 loop is CASSFFAGSPGELFF. CDR3 DNA: TGTGCCAGCAGCTTTTTTGCGGGTAGCCCCGGGGAGCTGTTTTTT. The rearrangement uses TRBV7-3 and TRBJ2-2; TRBD2 might be the D (5 bases). The CDR3 runs to 15 residues. CDR1 and CDR2 (germline): SGHTA, FQGTGA. With 3 bases removed from V and 6 bases from J, the gap between germline ends came to 14 bases.

In this sample, this clone turned up a few times. This chain connects TRBV7-3 to TRBJ2-2; tentative D call: TRBD2 (6 bases). Trimming cost V 3 bases and J 2 bases, with 10 bases left between them. CDR1 and CDR2 from the germline V gene are SGHTA and FQGTGA. The CDR3 is 15 amino acids. Here the CDR3 DNA reads TGTGCCAGCAGCTTTCTCGGGGGAAACACCGGGGAGCTGTTTTTT. This sequence encodes CASSFLGGNTGELFF.

This chain connects TRBV5-3 to TRBJ1-2, with 7 nucleotides matching TRBD1. TRBV5-3 is sorted into the ORF group, with uncertain function. Unmatched junction bases numbered 6, after V lost 4 bases and J lost 6 bases. The CDR3 loop spans 13 amino acids. DNA for the CDR3: TGTGCCAGAAGCCGGCAGGGGGGAAATGGCTACACCTTC. Protein product: CARSRQGGNGYTF.

This chain connects TRBV2 to TRBJ1-4; TRBD1 might be the D (6 bases). The CDR3 sequence is 16 residues long. Trimming stripped 7 bases from V and 8 bases from J, with 23 bases between. Germline loops: CDR1 SNHLY, CDR2 FYNNEI. The CDR3: CASNPRNRVNEEKLFF. CDR3 coding DNA: TGTGCCAGCAATCCCCGGAACAGGGTGAATGAAGAAAAACTGTTTTTT. Combining the CDR3 with reference TRBV2 and TRBJ1-4 gives the whole variable domain EPEVTQTPSHQVTQMGQEVILRCVPISNHLYFYWYRQILGQKVEFLVSFYNNEISEKSEIFDDQFSVERPDGSNFTLKIRSTKLEDSAMYFCASNPRNRVNEEKLFFGSGTQLSVL.

The rearrangement joins TRBV10-3 to TRBJ2-6; D call uncertain. Germline loops: CDR1 ENHRY, CDR2 SYGVKD. This CDR3 contains 12 residues. Trimming took 3 bases from V and 4 from J, leaving 1 base between them. The CDR3 DNA is TGTGCCATCAGTGACGGGGCCAACGTCCTGACTTTC. Amino acids: CAISDGANVLTF.

The chain has TRBV5-5 and TRBJ1-5; D uncertain. CDR1 SGHKS and CDR2 YYEKEE come from the germline V gene (reference sequence). Trimming cost V 1 base and J 3 bases, with 11 bases left between them. CDR3 length: 15 amino acids. The CDR3 region is CASSLSWGNNQPQHF. The CDR3, as DNA: TGTGCCAGCAGCTTGAGTTGGGGAAACAATCAGCCCCAGCATTTT.

This chain uses TRBV30 with TRBJ1-2; D may be TRBD1 (5 bases). In germline, CDR1 is GTSNPN, CDR2 SVGIG (reference sequence). The CDR3 is 16 amino acids. V shed 3 bases and J shed 4 bases, with 21 bases lying between them. The CDR3 DNA is TGTGCCTGGAGAGGGACGGGGGAGGCTTTCAGCTATGGCTACACCTTC. Amino acid sequence: CAWRGTGEAFSYGYTF.